These 22 T cell receptor beta chains were all obtained from the same sample, sequenced in a study of early T cells in non-severe SARS-CoV-2 infection. From the 5' RACE reads, TCRdb called clonotypes with MiXCR, one entry per CDR3 protein. Of some 16,000 distinct CDR3 sequences listed, about 4.8% are singletons. Material for sequencing was whole blood. These receptors all stem from an adult who was a healthcare worker with PCR-confirmed SARS-CoV-2 infection or an uninfected control (not recorded which).

This clonotype was found many times. The V and J genes are TRBV25-1 and TRBJ1-1; perhaps TRBD1 as D (6 bases). Germline V gives CDR1 MGHDK, CDR2 SYGVNS. V lost 3 bases and J lost 4, with 12 bases in between. The CDR3 runs to 14 residues. In DNA form, the CDR3 reads TGTGCCAGCAGTGAGTCACAGGGCTTCACTGAAGCTTTCTTT. Translated: CASSESQGFTEAFF.

This clonotype has ten or more counts. The chain combines TRBV5-1 with TRBJ2-5; 9 nucleotides align to TRBD1. Trimming at V came to 0 bases and at J to 6 bases, leaving 6 bases not matched to a gene. The germline CDR1 and CDR2 sequences are SGHRS and YFSETQ. This CDR3 spans 15 amino acids. This CDR3 is CASSLAAQGAKTQYF. CDR3 coding DNA: TGCGCCAGCAGCTTGGCGGCACAGGGGGCTAAGACCCAGTACTTC.

There are many counts of this clonotype. The rearrangement joins TRBV20-1 to TRBJ2-7; TRBD2 agrees at 12 bases. This CDR3 has 12 residues. Germline V gene data show CDR1 as DFQATT and CDR2 as SNEGSKA (reference sequence). The junction had 3 bases not matched to a gene; V was cut back by 6 bases and J by 6 bases. The CDR3: CSAAGLAGEQYF. CDR3 nucleotides: TGCAGTGCCGCGGGACTAGCGGGCGAGCAGTACTTC.

About this clonotype itself: With a much larger clone just one base away, this may be a read error. This sequence joins TRBV6-6 and TRBJ2-3; D possibly corresponds to TRBD1 (5 bases). CDR3 length: 14 residues. CDR1 and CDR2 (germline): MNHNY, SVGAGI (reference sequence). The DNA of the CDR3 is TGTACCAGCAGTTTAGGGGATAGCACAGATACGCAGTATTTT. It specifies CTSSLGDSTDTQYF.

Relative to its sample, this clonotype is medium-sized. The rearrangement links TRBV20-1 to TRBJ2-2; D is unresolved. Germline-derived CDR1 and CDR2 are DFQATT and SNEGSKA (reference sequence). The length of the CDR3 is 16 residues. Trimming cost V 6 bases and J 2 bases, with 19 bases left between them. The DNA of the CDR3 is TGCAGTGCCAACCCGTTCGGCGGCCCAAACACCGGGGAGCTGTTTTTT. As protein: CSANPFGGPNTGELFF.

This clonotype is judged medium-sized. As the CDR3 is not closed by the conserved phenylalanine or tryptophan, this likely results from a read error. The gene calls are TRBV20-1 and TRBJ2-1; 9 bases match TRBD2. Unmatched junction bases numbered 3, after V lost 1 base and J lost 5 bases. The CDR3 has 14 amino acids. Germline V gives CDR1 DFQATT, CDR2 SNEGSKA (reference sequence). The CDR3 loop reads CSARGSGSNNEQFS. Written as DNA, the CDR3 is TGCAGTGCTAGAGGTAGCGGGAGTAACAATGAGCAGTTCTCC.

This clonotype is labeled as medium-sized. The gene calls are TRBV20-1 and TRBJ2-7; 14 bases map to TRBD2. V lost 3 bases and J lost 4; bases outside the gene matches: 5. Germline V gene data show CDR1 as DFQATT and CDR2 as SNEGSKA (reference sequence). This CDR3 spans 15 amino acids. This CDR3 is CSARGRTSGRYEQYV. In nucleotides, the CDR3 is TGCAGTGCTAGGGGGAGGACTAGCGGGAGGTACGAGCAGTACGTC.

This clonotype was detected many times. V and J are TRBV10-1 and TRBJ2-1, with TRBD2 identical over 8 bases. CDR1 WNHNN and CDR2 SYGVQD come from the germline V gene (reference sequence). The CDR3 has 15 residues. The junction had 5 bases not matched to a gene; V was cut back by 0 bases and J by 7 bases. In nucleotides, the CDR3 is TGCGCCAGCAGTGAGTCCGGGACTAGTTTAAATGAGCAGTTCTTC. It encodes CASSESGTSLNEQFF.

This clonotype was observed at least ten times. The chain recombines TRBV6-4 with TRBJ2-1; D may correspond to TRBD1 or TRBD2 (5 bases each). The V end lost 0 bases, the J end lost 4 bases, and 10 bases lay between the germline ends. The germline CDR1 and CDR2 sequences are MRHNA and SNTAGT. This CDR3 region has 15 residues. The CDR3 coding sequence is TGTGCCAGCAGTGACTCCTTGGGGGATTACAATGAGCAGTTCTTC. Protein sequence: CASSDSLGDYNEQFF.

By sample fraction, this clonotype is medium-sized. The rearrangement uses TRBV19 and TRBJ2-1; TRBD2 matches at 12 bases. Germline CDR1 reads LNHDA; CDR2 reads SQIVND (reference sequence). Trimming cost V 5 bases and J 6 bases; bases outside gene matches: 5. The CDR3 is 15 amino acids. The CDR3 coding sequence is TGTGCCAGTAGTCCGAAGACTAGCGGGAGCAATGAGCAGTTCTTC. Translated: CASSPKTSGSNEQFF.

This clonotype appeared many times. The rearrangement uses TRBV24-1 and TRBJ2-1; 10 bases line up with TRBD2. Germline V gives CDR1 KGHDR, CDR2 SFDVKD. V was pared by 5 bases and J by 5 bases, with 8 bases of the junction left unmatched. This CDR3 comprises 16 residues. As DNA, the CDR3 is TGTGCCACCAGTGTTTTTATGAGCGGGAGGGACAATGAGCAGTTCTTC. Residues: CATSVFMSGRDNEQFF.

This clonotype qualifies as medium-sized. The chain combines TRBV5-5 with TRBJ2-1, with 10 bases identical to TRBD2. The CDR3 consists of 15 residues. Germline assignment: CDR1 SGHKS and CDR2 YYEKEE (reference sequence). J lost 2 bases, V lost 3 bases, and 2 bases had no gene match. CDR3 sequence: CASSWGLATYNEQFF. Here the CDR3 DNA reads TGTGCCAGCAGCTGGGGACTAGCGACCTACAATGAGCAGTTCTTC.

This clonotype has more than one count but fewer than ten. This rearrangement joins TRBV2 to TRBJ2-3; TRBD2 aligns across 9 bases. V dropped 4 bases and J dropped 5; count of bases not matched to a gene: 7. Germline CDR1 and CDR2: SNHLY and FYNNEI. The CDR3 is 15 amino acids. This chain's CDR3 is CASSVQGLARDTQYF. The CDR3, as DNA: TGTGCCAGCAGTGTACAGGGACTAGCAAGAGATACGCAGTATTTT. Full variable domain (missing parts from reference TRBV2 and TRBJ2-3): EPEVTQTPSHQVTQMGQEVILRCVPISNHLYFYWYRQILGQKVEFLVSFYNNEISEKSEIFDDQFSVERPDGSNFTLKIRSTKLEDSAMYFCASSVQGLARDTQYFGPGTRLTVL.

This clonotype was observed many times. This chain joins TRBV6-4 and TRBJ1-1; D uncertain. The CDR3 is 13 residues long. Trimming cost V 4 bases and J 1 base, with 7 bases left between them. The germline V gene encodes CDR1 MRHNA and CDR2 SNTAGT. DNA for the CDR3: TGTGCCAGCAGTGGGTATCCGAACACTGAAGCTTTCTTT. It encodes CASSGYPNTEAFF.

This clonotype was found many times. The rearrangement uses TRBV20-1 and TRBJ2-1; 7 positions agree with TRBD2. The CDR3 consists of 15 residues. Germline CDR1 DFQATT, CDR2 SNEGSKA (reference sequence). V dropped 6 bases and J dropped 0; count of bases not matched to a gene: 8. The CDR3 loop is CSAPPWGGSYNEQFF. The CDR3 DNA is TGCAGTGCCCCCCCATGGGGGGGCTCCTACAATGAGCAGTTCTTC.

The V call is TRBV6-6, the J call TRBJ1-1; 7 bases align to TRBD1. Germline CDR1 and CDR2: MNHNY and SVGAGI (reference sequence). The CDR3 has 15 amino acids. Unmatched junction bases numbered 7, after V lost 6 bases and J lost 0 bases. The CDR3 sequence is CASSGTDLMNTEAFF. CDR3 sequence (DNA): TGTGCCAGCAGCGGGACAGATCTAATGAACACTGAAGCTTTCTTT.

This clonotype was found a few times. The chain carries TRBV10-2 and TRBJ2-7; 10 nucleotides align to TRBD2. The CDR3 loop spans 14 amino acids. V was clipped by 6 bases and J by 5 bases; unmatched bases: 7. Per germline, CDR1 WSHSY and CDR2 SAAADI. In nucleotides, the CDR3 is TGCGCCAGCAGACCTAGCGGGAGCCCGGACGAGCAGTACGTC. It is translated as CASRPSGSPDEQYV.

This chain uses TRBV7-6 with TRBJ2-1, with D maybe TRBD2 (6 bases). This CDR3 has 16 amino acids. Germline V gene lookup returns CDR1 SGHVS and CDR2 FNYEAQ. V gave up 6 bases and J gave up 6 bases, with 21 bases separating them. This CDR3 is CASSYEVGTRGNEQFF. Here the CDR3 DNA reads TGTGCCAGCAGTTATGAAGTCGGGACTCGGGGCAATGAGCAGTTCTTC. The full variable domain, its missing parts supplied by reference TRBV7-6 and TRBJ2-1, is GAGVSQSPRYKVTKRGQDVALRCDPISGHVSLYWYRQALGQGPEFLTYFNYEAQQDKSGLPNDRFSAERPEGSISTLTIQRTEQRDSAMYRCASSYEVGTRGNEQFFGPGTRLTVL.

This clonotype was detected ten times or more. The V and J genes are TRBV11-2 and TRBJ2-5; perhaps TRBD1 as D (6 bases). The CDR3 totals 16 residues. The V end lost 5 bases, the J end lost 7 bases, and 23 bases lay between the germline ends. Germline loops: CDR1 SGHAT, CDR2 FQNNGV. The CDR3 DNA reads as TGTGCCAGCAGCAATAATACAGGGCAGCGCGTGTGGACCCAGTACTTC. Amino acids: CASSNNTGQRVWTQYF.

This chain links TRBV11-2 with TRBJ2-5; D remains unclear. V was shortened by 10 bases and J by 3 bases, with 18 bases between the two germline ends. There are 14 residues in the CDR3. CDR1 is SGHAT, CDR2 FQNNGV, per germline. The CDR3 reads CATHPTGRKETQYF. The CDR3 region has the DNA TGTGCCACCCACCCCACCGGCAGGAAAGAGACCCAGTACTTC.

This clonotype is termed medium-sized. CDR3 sequence (DNA): TGCAGTGCTAGCGGACAGGGGAAGGGAAAACTGTTTTTT. It translates to CSASGQGKGKLFF. The rearrangement uses TRBV20-1 and TRBJ1-4, with TRBD1 matching over 9 bases. V trimming: 3 bases; J trimming: 10 bases; junction bases outside the gene matches: 6. This CDR3 is 13 amino acids long. Per germline, CDR1 DFQATT and CDR2 SNEGSKA (reference sequence).

This clonotype appeared many times. This chain uses TRBV24-1 with TRBJ2-1; possibly TRBD1 for D (7 bases). This CDR3 spans 17 amino acids. Trimming removed 9 bases from V and 0 bases from J, with 20 bases in between. The germline V gene encodes CDR1 KGHDR and CDR2 SFDVKD. The CDR3 DNA is TGTGCCACCGCATCAGGGGGGACCGGGCACTCCTACAATGAGCAGTTCTTC. Translated, it gives CATASGGTGHSYNEQFF.